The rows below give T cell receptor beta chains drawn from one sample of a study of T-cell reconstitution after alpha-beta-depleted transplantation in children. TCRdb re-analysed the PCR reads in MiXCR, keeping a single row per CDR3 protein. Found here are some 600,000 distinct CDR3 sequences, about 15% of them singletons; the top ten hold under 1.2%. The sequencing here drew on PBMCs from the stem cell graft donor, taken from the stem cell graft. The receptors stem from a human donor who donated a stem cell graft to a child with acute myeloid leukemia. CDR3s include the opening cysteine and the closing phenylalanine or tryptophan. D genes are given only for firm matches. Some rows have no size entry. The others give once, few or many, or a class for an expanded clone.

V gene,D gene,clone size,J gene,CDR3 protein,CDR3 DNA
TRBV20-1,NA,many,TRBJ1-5,CSAHRANQPQHF,TGCAGTGCTCACAGGGCCAATCAGCCCCAGCATTTT
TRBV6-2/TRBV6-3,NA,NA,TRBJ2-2,CASSYSPNTGELFF,TGTGCCAGCAGTTACTCACCTAACACCGGGGAGCTGTTTTTT
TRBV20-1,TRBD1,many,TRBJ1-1,CSADPGTGLDAEAFF,TGCAGTGCTGACCCGGGGACAGGGTTGGACGCTGAAGCTTTCTTT
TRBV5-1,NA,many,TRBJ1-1,CASSLTENTEAFF,TGTGCCAGCAGTTTAACAGAGAACACTGAAGCTTTCTTT
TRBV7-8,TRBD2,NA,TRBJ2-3,CASSPGGVKAGTDTQYF,TGTGCCAGCAGCCCCGGGGGGGTTAAGGCAGGGACGGATACGCAGTATTTT
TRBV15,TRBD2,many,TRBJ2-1,CATSRGRLAGYNEQFF,TGTGCCACCAGCAGAGGACGTCTAGCGGGGTACAATGAGCAGTTCTTC
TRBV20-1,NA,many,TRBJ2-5,CSARNRMYQETQYF,TGCAGTGCTAGGAATAGGATGTACCAAGAGACCCAGTACTTC
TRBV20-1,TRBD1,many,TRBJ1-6,CSARTGQDSPLHF,TGCAGTGCTAGGACAGGGCAAGATTCACCCCTCCACTTT
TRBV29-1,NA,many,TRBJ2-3,CSVEPSRWGVRTDTQYF,TGCAGCGTTGAACCGTCCCGCTGGGGGGTTCGCACAGATACGCAGTATTTT
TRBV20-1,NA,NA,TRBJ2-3,CSAKPREAYTDTQYF,TGCAGTGCTAAACCCCGAGAGGCGTACACAGATACGCAGTATTTT
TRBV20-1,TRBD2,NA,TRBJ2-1,CSAKRASGLPYNEQFF,TGCAGTGCCAAACGAGCTAGCGGTCTTCCCTACAATGAGCAGTTCTTC
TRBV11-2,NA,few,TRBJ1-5,CASSPGVGGVFGNQPQHF,TGTGCCAGCAGCCCGGGGGTAGGGGGGGTATTCGGCAATCAGCCCCAGCATTTT
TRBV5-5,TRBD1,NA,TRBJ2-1,CASVAGTGPYNEQFF,TGTGCCAGCGTAGCAGGGACAGGGCCCTACAATGAGCAGTTCTTC
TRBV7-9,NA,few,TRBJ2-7,CASSWQEGNYEQYF,TGTGCCAGCAGCTGGCAGGAGGGGAACTACGAGCAGTACTTC
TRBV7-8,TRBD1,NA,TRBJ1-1,CASSPSRQGLNTEAFF,TGTGCCAGCAGCCCCAGCCGACAGGGGTTGAACACTGAAGCTTTCTTT
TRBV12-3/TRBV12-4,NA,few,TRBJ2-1,CASSSSTAPWNGTIYNEQFF,TGTGCCAGCAGTTCCAGCACTGCCCCCTGGAATGGGACGATCTACAATGAGCAGTTCTTC
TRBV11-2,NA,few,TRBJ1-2,CASSLAGARGYTF,TGTGCCAGCAGCTTAGCAGGGGCGAGGGGCTACACCTTC